These T cell receptor beta chains were read from a single sample in a study of OX40 agonist ivuxolimab in advanced cancers. The data were produced by immunoSEQ multiplex PCR, yet TCRdb's version contains in-frame clones alone and is incomplete. The sample lists about 96,000 clones; 90% were seen once. The specimen comprised CD4+ or CD8+ T cells sorted from blood, sampled in a trial of the OX40 agonist ivuxolimab. The source of these receptors is an adult with an advanced solid tumor such as melanoma, head and neck, liver or kidney cancer. The CDR3 runs from the conserved cysteine through the conserved F or W. D genes are given only for firm matches. Rows may omit the clone size; those that give it use once, few, many or a size class.

>TRBV19|.|.|TRBJ2-1
CASSMVHISYNEQFF
TGTGCCAGTAGTATGGTCCACATCTCCTACAATGAGCAGTTCTTC
>TRBV5-6|.|.|TRBJ2-7
CASSLGGKYDEQYF
TGTGCCAGCAGCTTGGGGGGGAAGTATGACGAGCAGTACTTC
>TRBV6-1|.|.|TRBJ2-1
CASKGPRVGEQFF
TGTGCCAGCAAGGGACCTAGGGTGGGTGAGCAGTTCTTC
>TRBV29-1|TRBD1|.|TRBJ2-1
CSVRTGNEQFF
TGCAGCGTTCGGACAGGCAATGAGCAGTTCTTC
>TRBV6-6|TRBD2|.|TRBJ2-2
CASSLAGRAGELFF
TGTGCCAGCAGCCTAGCGGGAAGGGCCGGGGAGCTGTTTTTT
>TRBV30|.|.|TRBJ1-2
CAWSPLGGFLF
TGTGCCTGGAGTCCCTTGGGGGGATTTCTCTTC
>TRBV15|.|.|TRBJ2-5
CATSRDRMEETQYF
TGTGCCACCAGCAGAGATCGGATGGAAGAGACCCAGTACTTC
>TRBV9|TRBD2|.|TRBJ2-7
CASSVGGLAGGSLLYEQYF
TGTGCCAGCAGCGTAGGGGGGCTAGCGGGAGGCTCACTCCTTTACGAGCAGTACTTC
>TRBV7-2|.|.|TRBJ2-5
CASSASKTQETQYF
TGTGCCAGCAGCGCCTCTAAGACACAAGAGACCCAGTACTTC
>TRBV28|.|.|TRBJ2-7
CASEQRTPSYEQYF
TGTGCCAGCGAACAGCGGACTCCCTCCTACGAGCAGTACTTC
>TRBV19|.|few|TRBJ1-2
CASRDGIYGYTF
TGTGCCAGTCGAGACGGGATCTATGGCTACACCTTC
>TRBV7-3|TRBD2|.|TRBJ2-3
CASSRNGASGDTQYF
TGTGCCAGCAGCCGAAACGGTGCTAGCGGGGATACGCAGTATTTT
>TRBV27|.|few|TRBJ1-5
CASSLSRQNNQPQHF
TGTGCCAGCAGTTTATCGAGACAGAACAATCAGCCCCAGCATTTT
>TRBV19|.|.|TRBJ2-7
CASSRTGTSSYEQYF
TGTGCCAGTAGCAGAACAGGGACCAGCTCCTACGAGCAGTACTTC
>TRBV7-9|TRBD2|few|TRBJ2-7
CASTSWAGGYEQYF
TGTGCCAGCACCTCCTGGGCGGGAGGCTACGAGCAGTACTTC
>TRBV18|TRBD1|.|TRBJ1-2
CASSARQGAEGYTF
TGTGCCAGCTCCGCCAGACAGGGGGCGGAAGGCTACACCTTC
>TRBV7-6|.|.|TRBJ1-5
CASSLRRKETLYSNQPQHF
TGTGCCAGCAGCTTAAGAAGGAAAGAGACCCTATATAGCAATCAGCCCCAGCATTTT
>TRBV30|.|.|TRBJ1-1
CAWSVRLGKTTEAFF
TGTGCCTGGAGTGTGAGGTTGGGCAAGACCACTGAAGCTTTCTTT
>TRBV18|TRBD1|.|TRBJ1-5
CASSPTGQGGQPQHF
TGTGCCAGCTCCCCTACCGGACAGGGAGGTCAGCCCCAGCATTTT
>TRBV19|TRBD1|.|TRBJ2-5
CASSARDSQETQYF
TGTGCCAGTAGTGCCCGGGACAGCCAAGAGACCCAGTACTTC
>TRBV7-9|.|once|TRBJ2-2
CASSHTLGEGSGELFF
TGTGCCAGCAGCCACACCCTGGGAGAGGGATCCGGGGAGCTGTTTTTT
>TRBV6-6|.|.|TRBJ1-5
CASSGQTLNQPQHF
TGTGCCAGCAGCGGACAGACCCTTAATCAGCCCCAGCATTTT
>TRBV2|.|.|TRBJ2-1
CASRVGGLNNEQFF
TGTGCCAGCAGGGTGGGCGGGCTTAACAATGAGCAGTTCTTC